This TCR beta chain was obtained from a study of T cells after yellow fever vaccination. Study findings and constraints: Post-booster samples contained most primary-vaccination clones (about 96% CD4, about 90% CD8). Weaker overall, the secondary response nonetheless peaked faster (day 5 versus 15).

In TCRdb, the 5' RACE reads were re-called with MiXCR into one record per CDR3 protein. The repertoire includes about 370,000 distinct CDR3 sequences, 11% of them detected once, and roughly a sixth sits in the top ten. This clonotype was counted only a few times. Its antigen is currently unknown. V shed 6 bases and J shed 2 bases, with 18 bases lying between them. The CDR3 consists of 16 residues. In germline, CDR1 is KGHDR, CDR2 SFDVKD. The chain carries TRBV24-1 and TRBJ2-5; a possible D gene is TRBD2 (5 bases). The receptor was derived from a man between 18 and 29 years old who received the YFV17D yellow fever vaccine. Sample: PBMCs, taken on the day of the first yellow fever vaccination. The CDR3 nucleotides are TGTGCCACCAGTCGACGGACTCCGGGGAATCAAGAGACCCAGTACTTC. As protein: CATSRRTPGNQETQYF.